This is a list of T cell receptor beta chains from one sample in a study of blood T cells in healthy people across ages. MiXCR was run by TCRdb on the 5' RACE reads, yielding one entry per CDR3 protein. Here the sample spans 1.5 million to 2 million distinct CDR3 sequences, 25% to 30% being singletons. What was sequenced was blood. These receptor sequences come from a woman aged 25-40 years in good health. Each CDR3 is given with its conserved first and last residue. The D gene is left open where the match is weak. Some rows mark clone size as missing; the rest say once, few, many or name a class of expanded clone.

>TRBV4-2|NA|TRBJ2-3|NA
TGTGCCAGCAGCCAGGCCCTTAGTACCCCTAGGGAGCAGTATTTT
CASSQALSTPREQYF
>TRBV12-3/TRBV12-4|NA|TRBJ2-3|NA
TGTGCCAGCAGGCAACTAGCTGGGGCAGATACGCAGTATTTT
CASRQLAGADTQYF
>TRBV12-3/TRBV12-4|few|TRBJ2-1|NA
TGTGCCAGCAGTTTAAGAGCGAACAATGAGCAGTTCTTC
CASSLRANNEQFF
>TRBV20-1|NA|TRBJ1-2|NA
TGCAGTGCGCGGGACTATGGCTACACCTTC
CSARDYGYTF
>TRBV4-1|few|TRBJ2-3|TRBD2
TGCGCCAGCAGCCAAAGCGGGGCTAGCACAGATACGCAGTATTTT
CASSQSGASTDTQYF
>TRBV4-3|NA|TRBJ2-7|NA
TGCGCCAGCAGCCAATTTGACCGCTACGAGCGGTACTTC
CASSQFDRYERYF
>TRBV28|NA|TRBJ2-4|NA
TGTGCCACCTCCCCCGGGGGAGTGAACATTCAGTACTTC
CATSPGGVNIQYF
>TRBV6-1|NA|TRBJ1-4|NA
TGTGCCAGCGGACGGGCAACTAATGAAAAACTGTTTTTT
CASGRATNEKLFF
>TRBV6-6|NA|TRBJ2-7|NA
TGTGCCAGCAGTTACTCTCGGGGTCCCCCCTACGAGCAGTACTTC
CASSYSRGPPYEQYF
>TRBV2|NA|TRBJ2-1|TRBD2
TGTGCCAGCAGGGGACTAGCAGGGGTCCATGAGCAGTTCTTC
CASRGLAGVHEQFF
>TRBV20-1|NA|TRBJ2-7|TRBD2
TGCAGTGCTAGAGATTTGTTCATGACTAGCGGGAGCCCCACGCCCTACGAGCAGTACTTC
CSARDLFMTSGSPTPYEQYF
>TRBV29-1|NA|TRBJ1-4|NA
TGCAGCGTAACGTGGGGACTAGGCGAAAAACTGTTTTTT
CSVTWGLGEKLFF
>TRBV9|NA|TRBJ2-5|TRBD1
TGTGCCAGCAGTCCGAACAGGGGCTCCTACAATGAGCAGTACTTC
CASSPNRGSYNEQYF
>TRBV12-5|NA|TRBJ2-7|TRBD1
TGTGCTAGTGGTTCCTACAGGGGTTTCTCCTACAATGAGCAGTACTTC
CASGSYRGFSYNEQYF
>TRBV28|NA|TRBJ1-5|TRBD1
TGTGCCAGCAGCTCGTTCCCTCGGGACAGAAATCAGCCCCAGCATTTT
CASSSFPRDRNQPQHF
>TRBV6-6|many|TRBJ1-5|NA
TGTGCCAGCAGTTCCGGGGGAGATCCCCAGCATTTT
CASSSGGDPQHF
>TRBV5-5|NA|TRBJ2-3|NA
TGTGCCAGCAGCTTGGCCGTATGGGGGGGGCCCATCACAGATATGCAGTATTTT
CASSLAVWGGPITDMQYF
>TRBV24-1|many|TRBJ2-3|TRBD2
TGTGCCACCAGTGCTGGACTAGCGGGTATCACAGATACGCAGTATTTT
CATSAGLAGITDTQYF
>TRBV11-3|many|TRBJ2-1|NA
TGTGCCAGCAGCTTATCCCGTTCCCCGTTTTACAATGAGCAGTTCTTC
CASSLSRSPFYNEQFF
>TRBV12-3/TRBV12-4|few|TRBJ2-5|NA
TGTGCCAGCTCCCCCGGGGCAACATCGAAGCAGTACTTC
CASSPGATSKQYF
>TRBV7-2|many|TRBJ2-4|NA
TGTGCCAGCAGCCTTCCCCCAGCCAAAAACATTCAGTACTTC
CASSLPPAKNIQYF
>TRBV5-5|NA|TRBJ1-2|NA
TGTGCCAGCAGCTTGGGGGGCAGGGGCCCCTCCCTTTATGGCTACACCTTC
CASSLGGRGPSLYGYTF
>TRBV28|NA|TRBJ1-5|NA
TGTGCCAGCAGTTTAGCGAGTTTCAATCAGCCCCAGCATTTT
CASSLASFNQPQHF
>TRBV3-1|few|TRBJ2-5|TRBD1
TGTGCCAGCAGCCACTGGGACAGGAAAGAGACCCAGTACTTC
CASSHWDRKETQYF
>TRBV20-1|many|TRBJ2-7|NA
TGCAGTGCTAGCCGGGGGCGCTCCTACGAGCAGTACTTC
CSASRGRSYEQYF
>TRBV20-1|NA|TRBJ2-1|NA
TGCAGTGCGGAGCCTCGAGGGAATGAGCAGTTCTTC
CSAEPRGNEQFF
>TRBV2|NA|TRBJ2-1|NA
TGTGCCAGCTCTAGACGGGGCTCCTACAATGAGCAGTTCTTC
CASSRRGSYNEQFF
>TRBV5-1|few|TRBJ1-5|NA
TGCGCCAGCAGCTTGGGGCTACAGGGTCGAGGGTATAGCAATCAGCCCCAGCATTTT
CASSLGLQGRGYSNQPQHF
>TRBV29-1|NA|TRBJ1-1|TRBD1
TGCAGCGTTGAGGCGACAGGGGGCAGGGTTGCTGAAGCTTTCTTT
CSVEATGGRVAEAFF
>TRBV10-3|many|TRBJ2-5|NA
TGTGCCATCAGTGACCCCTACAGGGAAGAGACCCAGTACTTC
CAISDPYREETQYF
>TRBV30|NA|TRBJ2-3|NA
TGTGCCTGGGGTATCAGCACAGATACGCAGTATTTT
CAWGISTDTQYF
>TRBV7-8|NA|TRBJ2-7|TRBD1
TGTGCCAGCACGCTGGTACAGGGGGGCGACGTCTACGAGCAGTACTTC
CASTLVQGGDVYEQYF
>TRBV29-1|many|TRBJ2-5|TRBD2
TGCAGCGTCGAAGGGAGGGCAGGGAAAGAGACCCAGTACTTC
CSVEGRAGKETQYF
>TRBV28|many|TRBJ2-3|NA
TGTGCCAGCGGGGGTGGGGCCCCCACAGCGCAGTATTTT
CASGGGAPTAQYF
>TRBV14|NA|TRBJ1-2|NA
TGTGCCAGCAGCCAAGATCTAGGAGACTATGGCTACACCTTC
CASSQDLGDYGYTF
>TRBV6-5|NA|TRBJ1-4|NA
TGTGCCAGCAGTTATGGGGGCGCGGGTGAAAAACTGTTTTTT
CASSYGGAGEKLFF
>TRBV7-2|NA|TRBJ1-3|NA
TGTGCCAGCAGCTTAAGTGGCGTGGGGGCTAGCGGAAACACCATATATTTT
CASSLSGVGASGNTIYF
>TRBV12-3/TRBV12-4|NA|TRBJ2-2|NA
TGTGCCAGCAGCCCTAGGGGGGGCAGCGACGGGGAGCTGTTTTTT
CASSPRGGSDGELFF
>TRBV12-3/TRBV12-4|few|TRBJ2-7|NA
TGTGCCAGCAGGCGTCAGGGATCCTCCGTCTACGAGCAGTACTTC
CASRRQGSSVYEQYF
>TRBV12-3/TRBV12-4|NA|TRBJ1-1|NA
TGTACCAGCAGCCCCGTTGACCTGCAGTACTTGAACACTGAAGCTTTCTTT
CTSSPVDLQYLNTEAFF
>TRBV12-3/TRBV12-4|many|TRBJ2-7|NA
TGTGCCAGCAGTCTCAGGGGAGAGGTGAGGGGGCAGTACTTC
CASSLRGEVRGQYF
>TRBV6-2/TRBV6-3|NA|TRBJ1-5|TRBD1
TGTGCCAGCAGTCCGCGGGACAGGCCTGCGAGAGAGCCCCAGCATTTT
CASSPRDRPAREPQHF
>TRBV20-1|few|TRBJ2-7|TRBD1
TGCAGTGCTAGACTTACAGGGGGCCACGAGCAGTACTTC
CSARLTGGHEQYF
>TRBV7-2|many|TRBJ2-5|NA
TGTGCCAGCAGCTTATTCTATTCGGAGACCCAGTACTTC
CASSLFYSETQYF
>TRBV7-9|NA|TRBJ1-4|NA
TGTGCCAGCAGCTCCAAGGGGCAGGATCGAGAAAAACTGTTTTTT
CASSSKGQDREKLFF
>TRBV6-1|once|TRBJ1-5|NA
TGTGCCGGCCAAGGGACCTCCTCCCCCAATCAGCCCCAGCATTTT
CAGQGTSSPNQPQHF
>TRBV7-2|NA|TRBJ2-3|TRBD1
TGTGCCAGCAGCCCCCCACAGGGGGCAACCACAGATACGCAGTATTTT
CASSPPQGATTDTQYF
>TRBV12-3/TRBV12-4|NA|TRBJ1-2|NA
TGTGCCAGCAGTTCCTCAGCGGGGGTGTACGGCTACACCTTC
CASSSSAGVYGYTF
>TRBV7-9|NA|TRBJ1-5|TRBD1
TGTGCCAGCAGCTCCGGGACAGGGATGCAGCCCCAGCATTTT
CASSSGTGMQPQHF
>TRBV20-1|NA|TRBJ1-3|NA
TGCAGTGCCAGTGGGGAGGGCGGAAACACCATATATTTT
CSASGEGGNTIYF
>TRBV20-1|many|TRBJ2-5|TRBD1
TGCAGTGCAATGGCCGGGACAGGGATTGGGGAGACCCAGTACTTC
CSAMAGTGIGETQYF
>TRBV10-3|once|TRBJ1-1|NA
TGTGCCATCAGTGAGTCTGGCGGGGGGACTGAAGCTTTCTTT
CAISESGGGTEAFF
>TRBV25-1|NA|TRBJ2-1|TRBD2
TGTGCCAGCAGTGAATATTTCCCGGGGGGGATCCACAATGAGCAGTTCTTC
CASSEYFPGGIHNEQFF
>TRBV28|once|TRBJ1-2|TRBD1
TGTGCCAGCACTGAACAGGGGGCTCCTAACTATGGCTACACCTTC
CASTEQGAPNYGYTF
>TRBV29-1|NA|TRBJ2-5|NA
TGCAGCGTCAACAGGGATCTCCCCTACAATGAGCAGTACTTC
CSVNRDLPYNEQYF
>TRBV3-1|NA|TRBJ2-3|TRBD1
TGTGCCACGAGGGACAGGGGGGGTAATACGCAGTATTTT
CATRDRGGNTQYF
>TRBV4-2|many|TRBJ1-4|NA
TGTGCCAGCAGCCAAGATAGGGCAGCTAATGAAAAACTGTTTTTT
CASSQDRAANEKLFF
>TRBV7-2|NA|TRBJ2-3|TRBD1
TGTGCCAGCAGCCCTCCAGGGACAGGGGATACAGATACGCAGTATTTT
CASSPPGTGDTDTQYF